This TCR beta chain was sequenced during a study of T cell changes during pregnancy in multiple sclerosis. The protocol was immunoSEQ multiplex PCR, while the TCRdb copy is restricted to in-frame clones and leaves out a portion. Here the sample spans under 70,000 clones, roughly 89% being singletons. The CDR3 runs to 15 residues. The germline V gene has CDR1 SGHRS and CDR2 YFSETQ. Losses at the gene ends were 0 bases for V and 7 bases for J; bases not matched to a gene: 8. Sequencing was performed on peripheral blood, taken after pregnancy. The V call is TRBV5-1, the J call TRBJ1-2, with 8 bases aligning to TRBD1. The receptor was isolated from a female donor in good health, enrolled as a control in a pregnancy study. The chain's CDR3 is CASSLDVAGGLGYTF. The CDR3 nucleotides are TGCGCCAGCAGCTTGGACGTGGCAGGGGGCCTTGGCTACACCTTC.